These T cell receptor beta chains were read from a single sample in a study of blood T cells in healthy people across ages. TCRdb used MiXCR to reprocess the 5' RACE reads, holding one entry per CDR3 protein. The table lists some 900,000 distinct CDR3 sequences, under 35% of them singletons. The sequencing input was blood. These receptors were taken from an elderly woman in good health. The CDR3 runs from the conserved cysteine through the conserved F or W. The order of the fields is clone size, J gene, D gene, V gene, CDR3 protein, CDR3 DNA. D genes are given only for firm matches. Clone size is stated in some rows and not others, as once, few, many or a class when expanded.

>many|TRBJ2-1|NA|TRBV3-1
CASSHRMMGQAMLGGSDEQFF
TGTGCCAGCAGCCACCGAATGATGGGACAAGCGATGCTAGGTGGGTCGGATGAGCAGTTCTTC
>many|TRBJ1-1|NA|TRBV12-3/TRBV12-4
CASSPWVGKNTEAFF
TGTGCCAGCAGTCCCTGGGTAGGTAAGAACACTGAAGCTTTCTTT
>many|TRBJ2-1|NA|TRBV20-1
CSARRGGTNLYNEQFF
TGCAGTGCTAGACGAGGGGGGACCAACCTCTACAATGAGCAGTTCTTC
>many|TRBJ2-3|TRBD1|TRBV29-1
CSAGDRGGSDTQYF
TGCAGCGCGGGGGACAGGGGGGGATCGGATACGCAGTATTTT
>NA|TRBJ1-6|NA|TRBV3-1
CASTDGGYNSPLHF
TGTGCCAGCACAGATGGGGGTTATAATTCACCCCTCCACTTT
>few|TRBJ1-4|TRBD1|TRBV6-2/TRBV6-3
CASSLSTGGPTTNEKLFF
TGTGCCAGCAGTTTATCGACAGGGGGCCCCACAACTAATGAAAAACTGTTTTTT
>NA|TRBJ1-1|TRBD1|TRBV6-5
CASSGHRGPNTEAFF
TGTGCCAGCAGTGGCCACAGGGGTCCGAACACTGAAGCTTTCTTT
>many|TRBJ2-3|TRBD2|TRBV7-2
CASSKRLAGGADTQYF
TGTGCCAGCAGCAAGCGACTAGCGGGGGGGGCAGATACGCAGTATTTT
>NA|TRBJ2-2|NA|TRBV28
CASSLGRSRTGELFF
TGTGCCAGCAGTTTAGGCAGGTCCCGCACCGGGGAGCTGTTTTTT
>once|TRBJ2-1|NA|TRBV7-2
CASSEPLPWGEQFF
TGTGCCAGCAGCGAGCCCCTTCCTTGGGGGGAGCAGTTCTTC
>many|TRBJ1-5|TRBD1|TRBV6-2/TRBV6-3
CASRSGTGGSNQPQHF
TGTGCCAGCAGGTCCGGGACAGGGGGATCCAATCAGCCCCAGCATTTT
>many|TRBJ2-7|NA|TRBV7-9
CASSLTVTYEQYF
TGTGCCAGCAGCTTGACGGTTACCTACGAGCAGTACTTC
>many|TRBJ2-1|NA|TRBV20-1
CSGRGSGLSSYNEQFF
TGCAGTGGGAGAGGCAGCGGGTTGAGCTCCTACAATGAGCAGTTCTTC
>NA|TRBJ2-4|NA|TRBV21-1
CASKTGYQTIQYF
TGTGCCAGCAAGACAGGGTACCAAACCATTCAGTACTTC
>NA|TRBJ2-4|NA|TRBV6-2/TRBV6-3
CASSYLVKGNIQYF
TGTGCCAGCAGTTACCTAGTCAAGGGAAACATTCAGTACTTC
>NA|TRBJ2-4|NA|TRBV20-1
CSARDPREPRSKNIQYF
TGCAGTGCTAGAGATCCCCGGGAGCCTCGAAGCAAAAACATTCAGTACTTC
>NA|TRBJ1-1|NA|TRBV20-1
CSAWRSTEAFF
TGCAGTGCGTGGAGGTCCACTGAAGCTTTCTTT
>few|TRBJ2-3|TRBD1|TRBV12-3/TRBV12-4
CASSLDRGNTDAQYF
TGTGCCAGCAGTTTAGACAGGGGGAACACAGATGCGCAGTATTTT
>few|TRBJ1-6|NA|TRBV20-1
CSARPQHISYSPPHF
TGCAGTGCTAGACCCCAACATATTTCATATTCACCCCCCCACTTT
>many|TRBJ2-1|NA|TRBV6-2/TRBV6-3
CASSYGLGQFF
TGTGCCAGCAGTTACGGGTTGGGGCAGTTCTTC
>NA|TRBJ1-2|NA|TRBV19
CASSIKGNYGYTF
TGTGCCAGTAGTATAAAGGGGAACTATGGCTACACCTTC
>few|TRBJ2-2|NA|TRBV28
CASSLGGRTGELFF
TGTGCCAGCAGTTTAGGGGGTCGGACCGGGGAGCTGTTTTTT
>many|TRBJ2-7|NA|TRBV28
CASSSGTLYEQYF
TGTGCCAGCAGTTCCGGGACACTATACGAGCAGTACTTC
>many|TRBJ2-5|TRBD2|TRBV20-1
CSARDLTSGGETQYF
TGCAGTGCTAGAGATCTGACTAGCGGGGGGGAGACCCAGTACTTC
>few|TRBJ2-1|TRBD2|TRBV2
CASSHARGRDEQFF
TGTGCCAGCAGTCACGCCCGGGGGAGGGATGAGCAGTTCTTC
>NA|TRBJ1-1|NA|TRBV7-2
CASGLLWGRQNTEAFF
TGTGCCAGCGGCTTATTGTGGGGCCGCCAGAACACTGAAGCTTTCTTT
>many|TRBJ2-7|NA|TRBV12-3/TRBV12-4
CASSLAWGVESYEQYF
TGTGCCAGCAGTTTAGCGTGGGGGGTTGAGTCCTACGAGCAGTACTTC
>NA|TRBJ2-3|NA|TRBV5-1
CASSWTGYTDTQYF
TGCGCCAGCAGCTGGACCGGGTACACAGATACGCAGTATTTT
>many|TRBJ1-2|NA|TRBV7-9
CASSGGTAANYGYTF
TGTGCCAGCAGCGGCGGGACCGCCGCTAACTATGGCTACACCTTC
>NA|TRBJ2-5|NA|TRBV27
CASSLRDRPRGTQYF
TGTGCCAGCAGTTTAAGGGACCGTCCCAGAGGGACCCAGTACTTC
>many|TRBJ1-5|TRBD1|TRBV20-1
CSAIGTANQPQHF
TGCAGTGCTATTGGGACAGCTAATCAGCCCCAGCATTTT
>many|TRBJ2-1|NA|TRBV2
CASSGTYPYNEQFF
TGTGCCAGCAGTGGCACCTATCCCTACAATGAGCAGTTCTTC
>many|TRBJ2-1|NA|TRBV4-3
CASSQEWVSSYNEQFF
TGCGCCAGCAGCCAAGAATGGGTGAGCTCCTACAATGAGCAGTTCTTC
>NA|TRBJ2-3|NA|TRBV9
CASSSRRAGDTQYF
TGTGCCAGCAGCTCTCGGCGGGCCGGAGATACGCAGTATTTT
>many|TRBJ1-6|TRBD1|TRBV3-1
CASSRGQVQPYNSPLHF
TGTGCCAGCAGCCGGGGACAGGTGCAACCGTATAATTCACCCCTCCACTTT
>many|TRBJ2-1|NA|TRBV2
CASSYQEGGYNEQFF
TGTGCCAGCAGTTATCAGGAAGGGGGGTACAATGAGCAGTTCTTC
>NA|TRBJ2-7|NA|TRBV12-5
CASGRRGPSPTYEQYF
TGTGCTAGTGGTCGCAGGGGCCCCTCCCCAACCTACGAGCAGTACTTC
>NA|TRBJ2-3|NA|TRBV5-1
CASAGVTSTDTQYF
TGCGCCAGCGCAGGGGTTACTAGCACAGATACGCAGTATTTT
>NA|TRBJ2-7|TRBD1|TRBV2
CASSRTGVLNEQYF
TGTGCCAGCAGTCGGACAGGGGTTTTAAACGAGCAGTACTTC
>NA|TRBJ2-4|NA|TRBV5-1
CASSREPGRTFQYF
TGCGCCAGCAGCAGGGAGCCAGGGAGGACCTTTCAGTACTTC
>many|TRBJ2-7|NA|TRBV15
CATSRSPVDEQYF
TGTGCCACCAGCAGAAGCCCTGTCGACGAGCAGTACTTC
>many|TRBJ2-7|NA|TRBV7-6
CASSRQASGEQYF
TGTGCCAGCAGCCGACAGGCCTCCGGGGAGCAGTACTTC
>NA|TRBJ2-7|TRBD2|TRBV7-2
CASSRPGLAGCNEQYF
TGTGCCAGCAGCCGACCGGGACTAGCGGGGTGCAATGAGCAGTACTTC
>NA|TRBJ1-2|TRBD1|TRBV6-5
CASSYSPRNKQGNYGYTF
TGTGCCAGCAGTTACAGCCCGAGAAATAAACAGGGGAACTATGGCTACACCTTC
>NA|TRBJ2-1|NA|TRBV6-1
CASSEGWNEQFF
TGTGCCAGCAGTGAGGGGTGGAATGAGCAGTTCTTC
>NA|TRBJ1-1|NA|TRBV7-2
CASSSLSAGNTEAFF
TGTGCCAGCAGCTCGCTTTCTGCGGGTAACACTGAAGCTTTCTTT
>few|TRBJ1-1|NA|TRBV18
CASSPSRDVAFF
TGTGCCAGCTCACCATCCCGGGACGTGGCTTTCTTT
>few|TRBJ2-2|NA|TRBV6-1
CASSTRGRATANTGELFF
TGTGCCAGCAGTACCCGCGGCAGGGCGACCGCGAACACCGGGGAGCTGTTTTTT
>few|TRBJ1-5|NA|TRBV20-1
CSARVRGRDNNQPQHF
TGCAGTGCTAGGGTCCGCGGTCGGGACAACAATCAGCCCCAGCATTTT
>few|TRBJ1-2|NA|TRBV20-1
CSARDRVTLNYGYTF
TGCAGTGCTAGAGATCGAGTAACCCTTAACTATGGCTACACCTTC
>many|TRBJ2-3|NA|TRBV5-1
CASSLSVLGRGDTQYF
TGCGCCAGCAGCTTGTCGGTTCTGGGACGGGGGGATACGCAGTATTTT